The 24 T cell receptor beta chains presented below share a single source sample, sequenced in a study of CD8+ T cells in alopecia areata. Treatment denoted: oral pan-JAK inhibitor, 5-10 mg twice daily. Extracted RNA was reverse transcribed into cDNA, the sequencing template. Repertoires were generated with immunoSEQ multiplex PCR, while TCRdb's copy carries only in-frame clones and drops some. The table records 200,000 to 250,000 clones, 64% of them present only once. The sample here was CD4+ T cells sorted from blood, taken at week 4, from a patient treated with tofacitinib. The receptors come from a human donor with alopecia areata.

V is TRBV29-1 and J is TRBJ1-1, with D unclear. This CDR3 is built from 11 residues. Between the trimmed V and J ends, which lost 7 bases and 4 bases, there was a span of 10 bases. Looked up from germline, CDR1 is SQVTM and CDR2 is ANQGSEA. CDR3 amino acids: CSGGGSTEAFF. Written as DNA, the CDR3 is TGCAGCGGGGGAGGGAGCACTGAAGCTTTCTTT.

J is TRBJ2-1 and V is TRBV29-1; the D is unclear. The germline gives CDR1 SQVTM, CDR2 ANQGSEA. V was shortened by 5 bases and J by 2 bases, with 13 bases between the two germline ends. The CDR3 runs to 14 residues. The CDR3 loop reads CSVCGDLAYNEQFF. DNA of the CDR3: TGCAGCGTTTGTGGAGACCTAGCCTACAATGAGCAGTTCTTC.

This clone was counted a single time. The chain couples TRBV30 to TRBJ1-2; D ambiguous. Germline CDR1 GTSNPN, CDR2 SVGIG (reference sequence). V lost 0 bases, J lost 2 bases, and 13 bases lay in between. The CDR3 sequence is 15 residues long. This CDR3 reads CAWSVLGIPNYGYTF. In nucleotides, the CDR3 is TGTGCCTGGAGTGTACTTGGGATACCGAACTATGGCTACACCTTC.

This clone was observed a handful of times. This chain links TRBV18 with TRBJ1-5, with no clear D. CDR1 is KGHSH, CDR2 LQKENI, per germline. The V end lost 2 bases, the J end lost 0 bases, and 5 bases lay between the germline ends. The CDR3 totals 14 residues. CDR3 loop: CASSPAYSNQPQHF. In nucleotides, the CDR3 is TGTGCCAGCTCACCAGCTTATAGCAATCAGCCCCAGCATTTT.

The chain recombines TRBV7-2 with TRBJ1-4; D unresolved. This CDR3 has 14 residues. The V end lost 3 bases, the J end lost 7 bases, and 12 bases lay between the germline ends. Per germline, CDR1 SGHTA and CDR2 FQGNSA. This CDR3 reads CASSFRALGEKLFF. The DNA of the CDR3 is TGTGCCAGCAGCTTTAGGGCACTGGGTGAAAAACTGTTTTTT. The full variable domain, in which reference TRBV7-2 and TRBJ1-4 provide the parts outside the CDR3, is GAGVSQSPSNKVTEKGKDVELRCDPISGHTALYWYRQSLGQGLEFLIYFQGNSAPDKSGLPSDRFSAERTGGSVSTLTIQRTQQEDSAVYLCASSFRALGEKLFFGSGTQLSVL.

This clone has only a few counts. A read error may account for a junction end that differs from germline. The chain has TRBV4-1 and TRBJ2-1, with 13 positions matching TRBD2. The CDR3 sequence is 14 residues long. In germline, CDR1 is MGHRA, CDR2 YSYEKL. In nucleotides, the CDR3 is TGCGCCAGCAGCATTTTCACCGGGACTAGCGGGGCGGTCTTC. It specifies CASSIFTGTSGAVF.

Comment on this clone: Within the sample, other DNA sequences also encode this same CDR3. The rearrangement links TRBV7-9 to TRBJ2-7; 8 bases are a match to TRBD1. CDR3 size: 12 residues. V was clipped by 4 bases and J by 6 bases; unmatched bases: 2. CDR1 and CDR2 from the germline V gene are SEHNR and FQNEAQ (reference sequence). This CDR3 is CASSSDRGEQYF. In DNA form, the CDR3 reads TGTGCCAGCAGCTCCGACAGGGGCGAGCAGTACTTC.

CDR3 bases: TGCGCCAGCAGCCAAGATCGGTGGGGCACTGAAGCTTTCTTT. Translating it yields CASSQDRWGTEAFF. This chain joins TRBV4-3 and TRBJ1-1; D call uncertain. Germline loops: CDR1 LGHNA, CDR2 YSLEER. Trimming left V 0 bases short and J 4 bases short, with 9 bases between. There are 14 residues in the CDR3.

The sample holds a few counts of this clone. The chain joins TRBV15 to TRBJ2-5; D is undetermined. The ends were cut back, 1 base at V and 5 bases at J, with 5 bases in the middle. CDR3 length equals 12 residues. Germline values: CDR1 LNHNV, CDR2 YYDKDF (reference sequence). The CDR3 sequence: CATSRVAETQYF. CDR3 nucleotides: TGTGCCACCAGCAGAGTGGCGGAGACCCAGTACTTC.

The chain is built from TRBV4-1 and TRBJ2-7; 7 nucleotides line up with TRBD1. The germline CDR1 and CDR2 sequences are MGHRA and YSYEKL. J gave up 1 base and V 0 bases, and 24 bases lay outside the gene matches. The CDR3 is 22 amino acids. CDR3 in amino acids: CASSQEGWGLITTGQSSYEQYF. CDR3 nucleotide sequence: TGCGCCAGCAGCCAAGAAGGTTGGGGGTTAATAACGACGGGACAGAGTTCCTACGAGCAGTACTTC.

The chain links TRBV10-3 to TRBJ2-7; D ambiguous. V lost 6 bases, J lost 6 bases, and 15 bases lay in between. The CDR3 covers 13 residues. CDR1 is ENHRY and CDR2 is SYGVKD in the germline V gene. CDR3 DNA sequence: TGTGCCATCAGGGCGGCGATTCACGGCGAGCAGTACTTC. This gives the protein CAIRAAIHGEQYF.

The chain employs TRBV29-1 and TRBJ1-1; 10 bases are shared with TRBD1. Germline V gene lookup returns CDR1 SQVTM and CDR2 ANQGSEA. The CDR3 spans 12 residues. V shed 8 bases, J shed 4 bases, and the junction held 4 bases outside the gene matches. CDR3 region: CSSGQGFTEAFF. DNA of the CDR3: TGCAGCTCGGGACAGGGGTTCACTGAAGCTTTCTTT.

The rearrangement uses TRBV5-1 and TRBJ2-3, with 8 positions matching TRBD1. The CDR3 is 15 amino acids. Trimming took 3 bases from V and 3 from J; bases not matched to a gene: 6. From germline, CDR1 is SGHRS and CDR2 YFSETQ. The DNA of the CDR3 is TGCGCCAGCAGCTGGGGGACAGGACCGACAGATACGCAGTATTTT. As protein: CASSWGTGPTDTQYF.

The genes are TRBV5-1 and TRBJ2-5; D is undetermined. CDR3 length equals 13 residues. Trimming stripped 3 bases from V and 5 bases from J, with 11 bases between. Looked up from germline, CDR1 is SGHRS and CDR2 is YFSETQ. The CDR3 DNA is TGCGCCAGCAGCTCACAGCTGTCTGAGACCCAGTACTTC. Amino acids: CASSSQLSETQYF.

The CDR3 coding sequence is TGCGCCAGCAGCCCCGGGACTAGCGGGGTCGGGACGCAGTATTTT. Amino acid sequence: CASSPGTSGVGTQYF. The J gene is TRBJ2-3, the V gene TRBV5-1; TRBD2 agrees at 13 bases. The CDR3 is 15 residues long. The germline V gene has CDR1 SGHRS and CDR2 YFSETQ. The J segment lost 9 bases and the V segment lost 4 bases, leaving 8 bases of the junction unmatched.

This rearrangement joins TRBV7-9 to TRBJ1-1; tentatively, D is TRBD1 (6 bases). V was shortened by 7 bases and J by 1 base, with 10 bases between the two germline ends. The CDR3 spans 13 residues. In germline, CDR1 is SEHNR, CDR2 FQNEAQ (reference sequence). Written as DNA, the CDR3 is TGTGCCAGCATAGGACAGCCGAACACTGAAGCTTTCTTT. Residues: CASIGQPNTEAFF.

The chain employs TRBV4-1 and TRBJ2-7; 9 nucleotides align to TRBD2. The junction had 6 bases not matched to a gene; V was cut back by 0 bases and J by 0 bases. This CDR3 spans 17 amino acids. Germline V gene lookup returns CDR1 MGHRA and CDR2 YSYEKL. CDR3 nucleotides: TGCGCCAGCAGCCAAGATTTCGCGGGGGGGCCCTCCTACGAGCAGTACTTC. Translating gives CASSQDFAGGPSYEQYF.

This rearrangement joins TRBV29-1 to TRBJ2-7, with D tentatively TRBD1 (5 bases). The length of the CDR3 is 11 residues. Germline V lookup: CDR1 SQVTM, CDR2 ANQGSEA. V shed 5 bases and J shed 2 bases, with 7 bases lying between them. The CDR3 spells CSVMTAYEQYF. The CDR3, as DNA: TGCAGCGTTATGACAGCCTACGAGCAGTACTTC.

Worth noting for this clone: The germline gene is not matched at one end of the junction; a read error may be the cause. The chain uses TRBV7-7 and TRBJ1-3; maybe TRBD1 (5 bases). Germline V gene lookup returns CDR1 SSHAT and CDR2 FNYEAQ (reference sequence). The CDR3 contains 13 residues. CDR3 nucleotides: TGTGCTAGCAGCCCAGGGAGAGGAAACACCATATATTTT. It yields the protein CASSPGRGNTIYF.

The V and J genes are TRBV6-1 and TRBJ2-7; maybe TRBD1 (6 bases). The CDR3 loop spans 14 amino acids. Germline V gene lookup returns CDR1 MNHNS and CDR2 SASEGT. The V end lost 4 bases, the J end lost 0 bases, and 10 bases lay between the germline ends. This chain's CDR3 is CASSVQDSSYEQYF. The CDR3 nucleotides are TGTGCCAGCAGTGTCCAGGACAGCTCCTACGAGCAGTACTTC.

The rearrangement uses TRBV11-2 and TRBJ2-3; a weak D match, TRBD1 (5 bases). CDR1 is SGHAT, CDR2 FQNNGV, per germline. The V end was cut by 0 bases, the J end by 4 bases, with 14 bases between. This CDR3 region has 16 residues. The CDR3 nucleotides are TGTGCCAGCAGCTTAGATCTGGGCAGGGTTCCAGATACGCAGTATTTT. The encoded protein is CASSLDLGRVPDTQYF.

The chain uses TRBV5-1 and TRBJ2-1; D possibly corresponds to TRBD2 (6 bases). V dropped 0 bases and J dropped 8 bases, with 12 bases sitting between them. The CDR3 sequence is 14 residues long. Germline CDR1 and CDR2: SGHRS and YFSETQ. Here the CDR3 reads CASSLAGTSDEQFF. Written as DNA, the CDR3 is TGCGCCAGCAGCTTGGCAGGGACTTCAGATGAGCAGTTCTTC.

CDR3 in amino acids: CASSPRTANSGNTIYF. The CDR3, as DNA: TGTGCCAGCTCACCAAGGACAGCCAACTCTGGAAACACCATATATTTT. J is TRBJ1-3 and V is TRBV18, with D perhaps matching TRBD1 (6 bases). From germline, CDR1 is KGHSH and CDR2 LQKENI. This CDR3 contains 16 residues. V lost 2 bases to trimming and J lost 0 bases, with 11 bases between them. Filled out from reference TRBV18 and TRBJ1-3, the complete variable domain reads NAGVMQNPRHLVRRRGQEARLRCSPMKGHSHVYWYRQLPEEGLKFMVYLQKENIIDESGMPKERFSAEFPKEGPSILRIQQVVRGDSAAYFCASSPRTANSGNTIYFGEGSWLTVV.

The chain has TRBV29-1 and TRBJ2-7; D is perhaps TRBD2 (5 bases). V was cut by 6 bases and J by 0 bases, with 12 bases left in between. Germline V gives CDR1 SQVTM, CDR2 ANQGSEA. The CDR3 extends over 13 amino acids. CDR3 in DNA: TGCAGCGTGAGCATAGGACTCTCCTACGAGCAGTACTTC. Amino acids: CSVSIGLSYEQYF.